Shown below are 23 T cell receptor beta chains from a single sample sequenced in a study of shared clonotypes between healthy human individuals. Method: immunoSEQ multiplex PCR; TCRdb's copy keeps in-frame clones and lacks some. This sample yields millions of clones, of which roughly 94% are seen a single time; roughly 0.13% belongs to the top ten. Sequenced sample: naive CD4+ T cells sorted from blood. Subset defined: CD45RA+ positively selected. The receptors were sampled from a young man in good health.

Here the CDR3 DNA reads TGTGCCAGCAGCTTCTCTGAGGGCACTGAAGCTTTCTTT. It encodes CASSFSEGTEAFF. This chain joins TRBV7-3 and TRBJ1-1; D not resolved. With 3 bases removed from V and 4 bases from J, the gap between germline ends came to 9 bases. This CDR3 is 13 amino acids long. Germline assignment: CDR1 SGHTA and CDR2 FQGTGA.

The V and J genes are TRBV7-9 and TRBJ1-2, with D unresolved. CDR3 size: 13 residues. CDR1 is SEHNR, CDR2 FQNEAQ, per germline (reference sequence). V lost 2 bases and J 7 bases, leaving 11 bases between the germline ends. In DNA form, the CDR3 reads TGTGCCAGCAGCTTACCCTCGGTTCGTGGCTACACCTTC. It codes for CASSLPSVRGYTF.

The rearrangement joins TRBV27 to TRBJ1-3, with D maybe TRBD1 (6 bases). V gave up 3 bases and J gave up 4 bases, with 16 bases separating them. Germline V gene data show CDR1 as MNHEY and CDR2 as SMNVEV (reference sequence). This CDR3 spans 16 amino acids. The CDR3 here is CASSLGTGSAGNTIYF. Written as DNA, the CDR3 is TGTGCCAGCAGTTTGGGAACAGGGTCGGCCGGAAACACCATATATTTT.

DNA of the CDR3: TGTGCCAGCAGCCTAGCGGCCGGCAGGGATGAGCAGTTCTTC. Amino acids: CASSLAAGRDEQFF. The V gene is TRBV9, the J gene TRBJ2-1; TRBD2 agrees at 7 bases. V was pared by 4 bases and J by 8 bases, with 9 bases of the junction left unmatched. The CDR3 is made up of 14 amino acids. Germline CDR1 reads SGDLS; CDR2 reads YYNGEE.

The chain employs TRBV19 and TRBJ2-6, with no clear D. The germline gives CDR1 LNHDA, CDR2 SQIVND (reference sequence). Between the trimmed V and J ends, which lost 0 bases and 0 bases, there was a span of 3 bases. The CDR3 is 15 amino acids. The CDR3: CASSIEVSGANVLTF. In DNA, the CDR3 is TGTGCCAGTAGTATAGAGGTCTCTGGGGCCAACGTCCTGACTTTC.

V is TRBV9 and J is TRBJ2-1, with 7 bases identical to TRBD1. In germline, CDR1 is SGDLS, CDR2 YYNGEE. V shed 4 bases, J shed 4 bases, and the junction held 8 bases outside the gene matches. This CDR3 comprises 15 residues. The CDR3 here is CASSSGTAAYNEQFF. The CDR3 DNA follows: TGTGCCAGCAGCTCAGGGACAGCGGCATACAATGAGCAGTTCTTC.

The chain has TRBV6-5 and TRBJ2-1; 7 bases are shared with TRBD1. After removal of 2 bases from V and 11 bases from J, the junction contained 3 bases not matched to a gene. Germline lookup yields CDR1 MNHEY and CDR2 SVGAGI. The CDR3 sequence is 12 residues long. CDR3 protein: CASSYDRAQQFF. CDR3 coding DNA: TGTGCCAGCAGTTACGACAGGGCACAGCAGTTCTTC.

This clone was detected a few times. The rearrangement links TRBV6-5 to TRBJ2-7, with D maybe TRBD1 (5 bases). The CDR3 has 15 residues. Germline CDR1 MNHEY, CDR2 SVGAGI. Between the trimmed V and J ends, which lost 6 bases and 6 bases, there was a span of 21 bases. CDR3 amino acids: CASSNQQVRNREQYF. The DNA of the CDR3 is TGTGCCAGCAGCAATCAACAGGTTCGGAATCGCGAGCAGTACTTC.

This clone has a single count. This sequence joins TRBV30 and TRBJ2-1; the D gene is possibly TRBD2 (6 bases). The germline V and J ends were trimmed by 2 bases and 6 bases, with 17 bases remaining between them. CDR1 and CDR2 (germline): GTSNPN, SVGIG (reference sequence). The CDR3 totals 15 residues. CDR3 DNA sequence: TGTGCCTGGAGTCGCGGGGAGGAGTGGTCCAATGAGCAGTTCTTC. It specifies CAWSRGEEWSNEQFF.

J is TRBJ1-6 and V is TRBV28; D is ambiguous. V gave up 7 bases and J gave up 0 bases, with 7 bases separating them. Germline CDR1 MDHEN, CDR2 SYDVKM. The length of the CDR3 is 14 residues. The CDR3 DNA follows: TGTGCCAGCACCTTTCGCTCCTATAATTCACCCCTCCACTTT. Translation: CASTFRSYNSPLHF.

As DNA, the CDR3 is TGCGCCAGCACGGATGGAGAGGAGACTGAAGCTTTCTTT. The encoded protein is CASTDGEETEAFF. The chain recombines TRBV5-1 with TRBJ1-1; no clear D. Trimming removed 6 bases from V and 5 bases from J, with 14 bases in between. The CDR3 runs to 13 residues. Per the germline V gene, CDR1 is SGHRS and CDR2 is YFSETQ.

As for this clone: Within the sample, other DNA sequences also encode this same CDR3. The gene calls are TRBV5-1 and TRBJ1-1; TRBD1 aligns across 7 bases. CDR3 size: 14 residues. Germline V gives CDR1 SGHRS, CDR2 YFSETQ. V shed 3 bases and J 0 bases; nucleotides not matched to a gene: 2. CDR3 sequence reads: CASSWTGLNTEAFF. The DNA for the CDR3 is TGCGCCAGCAGCTGGACAGGTCTGAACACTGAAGCTTTCTTT.

The rearrangement joins TRBV6-1 to TRBJ1-2; TRBD1 matches 10 bases. The CDR3 contains 14 residues. Trimming at V came to 6 bases and at J to 6 bases, leaving 7 bases not matched to a gene. Germline loops: CDR1 MNHNS, CDR2 SASEGT. CDR3 DNA sequence: TGTGCCAGCAGCCCCGGGACAGGGGTAAATGGCTACACCTTC. The encoded protein is CASSPGTGVNGYTF.

The gene calls are TRBV2 and TRBJ1-4; 10 positions agree with TRBD1. With 6 bases clipped from V and 0 bases from J, the junction kept 4 bases outside the gene matches. CDR3 size: 16 residues. Germline CDR1 SNHLY, CDR2 FYNNEI. CDR3 in DNA: TGTGCCAGCAGCAGGACAGGGGGGACAACTAATGAAAAACTGTTTTTT. Encoded protein: CASSRTGGTTNEKLFF.

The rearrangement uses TRBV18 and TRBJ2-4; 7 nucleotides align to TRBD2. The CDR3 is 17 residues long. Germline V gives CDR1 KGHSH, CDR2 LQKENI. With 4 bases clipped from V and 0 bases from J, the junction kept 9 bases outside the gene matches. Written as DNA, the CDR3 is TGTGCCAGCTCACGGGTGCAGCGGGATCAAGCCAAAAACATTCAGTACTTC. Its translation: CASSRVQRDQAKNIQYF.

The rearrangement links TRBV18 to TRBJ1-1; TRBD1 agrees at 7 bases. With V trimmed by 2 bases and J by 6 bases, 9 bases remained unmatched. Per germline, CDR1 KGHSH and CDR2 LQKENI. The CDR3 length is 15 residues. The CDR3 nucleotides read TGTGCCAGCTCACCAACAGGGGAAGAGGCCGCTGAAGCTTTCTTT. As protein: CASSPTGEEAAEAFF.

J is TRBJ1-4 and V is TRBV6-5, with D unresolved. CDR3 length: 15 amino acids. Trimming removed 7 bases at V and 1 base at J, with 13 bases between. Germline values: CDR1 MNHEY, CDR2 SVGAGI. CDR3 amino acids: CASKLASVTNEKLFF. The CDR3 DNA is TGTGCCAGCAAACTAGCGAGTGTAACTAATGAAAAACTGTTTTTT.

This chain links TRBV30 with TRBJ1-4, with D maybe TRBD1 (5 bases). Germline CDR1 is GTSNPN and CDR2 is SVGIG (reference sequence). The V end was cut by 1 base, the J end by 8 bases, with 11 bases between. CDR3 size: 13 residues. The CDR3 DNA reads TGTGCCTGGAGTGGGGGCGTGGGAGAAAAACTGTTTTTT. This encodes CAWSGGVGEKLFF. Full variable domain (rest looked up from reference TRBV30 and TRBJ1-4): SQTIHQWPATLVQPVGSPLSLECTVEGTSNPNLYWYRQAAGRGLQLLFYSVGIGQISSEVPQNLSASRPQDRQFILSSKKLLLSDSGFYLCAWSGGVGEKLFFGSGTQLSVL.

This clone was picked up one time. The chain carries TRBV6-1 and TRBJ2-7, with D uncertain. Trimming took 7 bases from V and 0 from J, leaving 13 bases between them. The CDR3 contains 14 residues. Germline assignment: CDR1 MNHNS and CDR2 SASEGT. The CDR3 here is CASTDYIGSYEQYF. CDR3 nucleotide sequence: TGTGCCAGCACCGATTATATCGGCTCCTACGAGCAGTACTTC.

The J gene is TRBJ1-5, the V gene TRBV5-1; perhaps TRBD1 as D (5 bases). From germline, CDR1 is SGHRS and CDR2 YFSETQ. The CDR3 loop spans 13 amino acids. Trimming cost V 5 bases and J 3 bases, with 9 bases left between them. The DNA for the CDR3 is TGCGCCAGCAGTGAGGGGCTCAATCAGCCCCAGCATTTT. It is translated as CASSEGLNQPQHF.

In DNA, the CDR3 is TGTGCCAGCAGCTTAGCAGATAGCAATCAGCCCCAGCATTTT. Its translation is CASSLADSNQPQHF. The rearrangement uses TRBV28 and TRBJ1-5; unclear D gene. This CDR3 has 14 amino acids. The germline V gene has CDR1 MDHEN and CDR2 SYDVKM. V dropped 6 bases and J dropped 0 bases, with 9 bases sitting between them.

V usage is TRBV21-1 and J usage is TRBJ2-5; the table's D call, TRBD2, was not checked against the DNA. TRBV21-1 represents a pseudogene. CDR3 length equals 14 residues. In DNA form, the CDR3 reads TGTGCCAGCAGCAAAAGGCGGAGACAAGAGACCCAGTACTTC. This codes for CASSKRRRQETQYF.

V and J are TRBV30 and TRBJ1-5; no clear D gene. Trimming left V 1 base short and J 2 bases short, with 6 bases between. This CDR3 is 13 amino acids long. CDR1 GTSNPN and CDR2 SVGIG come from the germline V gene (reference sequence). The CDR3 region has the DNA TGTGCCTGGAGTGGAATCGGCAATCAGCCCCAGCATTTT. It is translated as CAWSGIGNQPQHF. The full variable domain, with the rest looked up from reference TRBV30 and TRBJ1-5, is SQTIHQWPATLVQPVGSPLSLECTVEGTSNPNLYWYRQAAGRGLQLLFYSVGIGQISSEVPQNLSASRPQDRQFILSSKKLLLSDSGFYLCAWSGIGNQPQHFGDGTRLSIL.